Shown below are 30 T cell receptor beta chains from a single sample sequenced in a study of T cells in Graves' hyperthyroidism and ophthalmopathy. RNA transcripts yielded amplified TCR beta CDR3 regions. Researchers ran a first-round RT-PCR on the TCR CDR3 using the HTBI primer set. TCRdb analysed the multiplex PCR reads with MiXCR anew, one entry per CDR3 protein. The sample lists about 180,000 distinct CDR3 sequences, 9.4% occurring once. Sample: blood. The receptor set was obtained from a woman aged 18-29 years with Graves' hyperthyroidism that later progressed to Graves' ophthalmopathy.

The chain links TRBV6-2 or TRBV6-3 to TRBJ1-6; possibly TRBD1 for D (5 bases). The CDR3 runs 16 residues. The germline V and J ends were trimmed by 2 bases and 7 bases, with 15 bases remaining between them. Germline V lookup: CDR1 MNHEY, CDR2 SVGEGT. DNA for the CDR3: TGTGCCAGCAGTTACCCTCCCGGGACGGCGAATTCACCCCTCCACTTT. This codes for CASSYPPGTANSPLHF.

This clonotype was observed many times. This sequence joins TRBV12-3 or TRBV12-4 and TRBJ2-5; 8 bases are shared with TRBD1. This CDR3 comprises 14 residues. The J segment lost 5 bases and the V segment lost 5 bases, leaving 7 bases of the junction unmatched. The CDR3 spells CASSLGQGGETQYF. Here the CDR3 DNA reads TGTGCCAGCAGTCTAGGACAGGGCGGGGAGACCCAGTACTTC.

This clonotype occurred a few times. CDR3 bases: TGTGCCAGTAGTATCGCGAGGGAAAGCTCCTACGAGCAGTACTTC. As protein: CASSIARESSYEQYF. V and J are TRBV19 and TRBJ2-7, with D possibly TRBD2 on 5 matching bases. Germline V gives CDR1 LNHDA, CDR2 SQIVND (reference sequence). V lost 3 bases and J 0 bases, leaving 12 bases between the germline ends. The CDR3 consists of 15 residues.

The chain is built from TRBV9 and TRBJ1-6; 9 bases line up with TRBD1. The CDR3 runs to 15 residues. Unmatched junction bases numbered 4, after V lost 1 base and J lost 8 bases. Germline CDR1 is SGDLS and CDR2 is YYNGEE. This CDR3 is CASSVWDRVDSPLHF. The CDR3 bases are TGTGCCAGCAGCGTATGGGACAGGGTGGATTCACCCCTCCACTTT.

This clonotype was detected ten times or more. The CDR3 DNA follows: TGTGCCAGCAGCTCCGGATCCGGACTAGCGGGAGTATGGGGCACCGGGGAGCTGTTTTTT. Translated, it gives CASSSGSGLAGVWGTGELFF. The gene calls are TRBV9 and TRBJ2-2, with 13 positions matching TRBD2. The germline V gene has CDR1 SGDLS and CDR2 YYNGEE. The CDR3 covers 20 residues. V lost 4 bases and J lost 4; bases outside the gene matches: 16.

The table lists this clonotype with many counts. The J gene is TRBJ2-2, the V gene TRBV7-3; no definite D call. CDR3 size: 14 residues. The germline gives CDR1 SGHTA, CDR2 FQGTGA. V lost 1 base and J lost 7, with 10 bases in between. The CDR3 region is CASSLNSPDGELFF. The CDR3 nucleotides read TGTGCCAGCAGCTTAAATTCCCCGGACGGGGAGCTGTTTTTT.

The chain links TRBV4-2 to TRBJ2-2; 8 nucleotides match TRBD2. The CDR3 contains 18 residues. With V trimmed by 1 base and J by 3 bases, 10 bases remained unmatched. CDR1 is LGHNA, CDR2 YNFKEQ, per germline. CDR3 in amino acids: CASSQGLAGLSHTGELFF. The CDR3 DNA is TGTGCCAGCAGCCAAGGGCTAGCGGGTTTGAGTCACACCGGGGAGCTGTTTTTT.

The chain joins TRBV3-1 to TRBJ2-7; maybe TRBD1 (6 bases). The V end was cut by 5 bases, the J end by 2 bases, with 16 bases between. This CDR3 spans 15 amino acids. CDR1 and CDR2 (germline): LGHDT, YNNKEL (reference sequence). The CDR3 region is CASSKETGAAYEQYF. The CDR3 DNA follows: TGTGCCAGCAGCAAGGAGACAGGAGCCGCCTACGAGCAGTACTTC.

The rearrangement links TRBV30 to TRBJ1-4; D ambiguous. The CDR3 runs 14 residues. Per germline, CDR1 GTSNPN and CDR2 SVGIG (reference sequence). The V end was cut by 0 bases, the J end by 4 bases, with 9 bases between. CDR3 bases: TGTGCCTGGAGTGTGTCAGCCTATAATGAAAAACTGTTTTTT. Translated, it gives CAWSVSAYNEKLFF.

This clonotype occurred a few times. V is TRBV20-1 and J is TRBJ2-1, with D possibly being TRBD1 (6 bases). V was shortened by 0 bases and J by 8 bases, with 26 bases between the two germline ends. The CDR3 consists of 18 residues. Germline CDR1 reads DFQATT; CDR2 reads SNEGSKA (reference sequence). CDR3 in DNA: TGCAGTGCTAGAGAGGGCCCAGCTTCAGGGGTTTACGAAGATGAGCAGTTCTTC. This codes for CSAREGPASGVYEDEQFF.

This clonotype was counted at least ten times. The chain joins TRBV29-1 to TRBJ1-4, with 7 bases matching TRBD1. The junction had 3 bases not matched to a gene; V was cut back by 1 base and J by 7 bases. This CDR3 is built from 13 residues. CDR1 is SQVTM and CDR2 is ANQGSEA in the germline V gene. The chain's CDR3 is CSVEAGGGEKLFF. Here the CDR3 DNA reads TGCAGCGTTGAAGCAGGGGGTGGTGAAAAACTGTTTTTT.

This clonotype was picked up a small number of times. This sequence joins TRBV4-2 and TRBJ1-3; D unresolved. This CDR3 contains 17 residues. CDR1 is LGHNA, CDR2 YNFKEQ, per germline. Trimming stripped 1 base from V and 0 bases from J, with 13 bases between. The chain's CDR3 is CASSQGLMGNSGNTIYF. CDR3 in DNA: TGTGCCAGCAGCCAAGGTCTGATGGGTAACTCTGGAAACACCATATATTTT.

This clonotype has ten or more counts. The chain combines TRBV6-1 with TRBJ1-5; D ambiguous. The CDR3 runs 14 residues. Germline assignment: CDR1 MNHNS and CDR2 SASEGT. Trimming took off 8 bases at V and 4 bases at J, with 15 bases between the two ends. CDR3: CASLNGHGNQPQHF. The CDR3 coding sequence is TGTGCCAGCCTTAACGGGCACGGGAATCAGCCCCAGCATTTT.

This clonotype has just a few counts. The J gene is TRBJ2-3, the V gene TRBV13, with D tentatively TRBD2 (5 bases). The ends were cut back, 2 bases at V and 2 bases at J, with 14 bases in the middle. This CDR3 region has 16 residues. Germline V gives CDR1 PRHDT, CDR2 FYEKMQ (reference sequence). The CDR3 loop is CASSLWDSETTDTQYF. The DNA for the CDR3 is TGTGCCAGCAGCTTATGGGATAGCGAAACCACAGATACGCAGTATTTT.

On this clonotype itself: A much larger clone lies one base from this, so it may be a read error. Since the CDR3 does not end with the conserved phenylalanine or tryptophan, this likely comes from a read error. This chain uses TRBV20-1 with TRBJ1-5; D is uncertain. There are 17 residues in the CDR3. Trimming took 2 bases from V and 4 from J, leaving 21 bases between them. Germline loops: CDR1 DFQATT, CDR2 SNEGSKA (reference sequence). DNA of the CDR3: TGCAGTGCTAGATCCACTATTCGAAGGGTTTTAAATCAGCCCCAGCATCTT. It yields the protein CSARSTIRRVLNQPQHL.

V usage is TRBV7-2 and J usage is TRBJ1-1; D is unresolved. Looked up from germline, CDR1 is SGHTA and CDR2 is FQGNSA. The CDR3 length is 16 residues. Trimming pared 6 bases from V and 3 bases from J, leaving 20 bases between. As DNA, the CDR3 is TGTGCCAGCAGGGTTAGCGGGAGGGCCGGGGACACTGAAGCTTTCTTT. It specifies CASRVSGRAGDTEAFF.

The V call is TRBV7-9, the J call TRBJ1-2; 7 bases align to TRBD1. CDR3 size: 14 residues. Germline assignment: CDR1 SEHNR and CDR2 FQNEAQ (reference sequence). After removal of 8 bases from V and 2 bases from J, the junction contained 8 bases not matched to a gene. The CDR3 DNA sequence: TGTGCCAGCCCCCGACAGGGATGGAACTATGGCTACACCTTC. Translated, it gives CASPRQGWNYGYTF.

This clonotype was picked up many times. This chain joins TRBV12-3 or TRBV12-4 and TRBJ2-5; D ambiguous. Trimming took 4 bases from V and 0 from J, leaving 12 bases between them. This CDR3 contains 15 residues. The CDR3 DNA follows: TGTGCCAGCAGTTATGTCATGATAGACCAAGAGACCCAGTACTTC. This translates into CASSYVMIDQETQYF.

Many counts were recorded for this clonotype. V gene TRBV12-3 or TRBV12-4 combines with J gene TRBJ2-4, with D maybe TRBD2 (6 bases). Between the trimmed V and J ends, which lost 1 base and 2 bases, there was a span of 12 bases. This CDR3 is 16 amino acids long. The chain's CDR3 is CASSLGSRTTKNIQYF. CDR3 sequence (DNA): TGTGCCAGCAGTTTAGGGTCACGGACTACCAAAAACATTCAGTACTTC.

This clonotype was picked up many times. J is TRBJ1-6 and V is TRBV19; D gene unclear. The CDR3 has 17 amino acids. CDR1 and CDR2 from the germline V gene are LNHDA and SQIVND (reference sequence). The V end lost 3 bases, the J end lost 0 bases, and 12 bases lay between the germline ends. The CDR3 DNA follows: TGTGCCAGTAGTATTGGGATACCAAGCTCCTATAATTCACCCCTCCACTTT. Residues: CASSIGIPSSYNSPLHF. Full variable domain (remainder filled in from reference TRBV19 and TRBJ1-6): DGGITQSPKYLFRKEGQNVTLSCEQNLNHDAMYWYRQDPGQGLRLIYYSQIVNDFQKGDIAEGYSVSREKKESFPLTVTSAQKNPTAFYLCASSIGIPSSYNSPLHFGNGTRLTVT.

This clonotype came up many times. The V gene is TRBV7-2, the J gene TRBJ2-3; D is tentatively TRBD1 or TRBD2 (5 bases each). Germline CDR1 SGHTA, CDR2 FQGNSA. The CDR3 is 16 amino acids. V lost 3 bases and J 2 bases, leaving 15 bases between the germline ends. The CDR3 DNA is TGTGCCAGCAGCTTTCGGGGCACGGGGTTCACAGATACGCAGTATTTT. Residues: CASSFRGTGFTDTQYF.

Ten or more counts support this clonotype. The chain is built from TRBV15 and TRBJ2-7, with 12 positions matching TRBD2. J lost 5 bases, V lost 0 bases, and 8 bases had no gene match. The CDR3 runs to 17 residues. The V gene's germline CDR1 is LNHNV and CDR2 YYDKDF (reference sequence). The CDR3 is CATSRDLLTSGSHEQYF. The DNA for the CDR3 is TGTGCCACCAGCAGAGATCTCCTGACTAGCGGGAGCCACGAGCAGTACTTC.

This clonotype came up a few times. The CDR3 protein is CASSFTLGTGARNEQFF. DNA of the CDR3: TGTGCCAGCAGTTTTACCCTCGGGACAGGGGCGCGGAATGAGCAGTTCTTC. This chain joins TRBV27 and TRBJ2-1; 10 bases are a match to TRBD1. After removal of 3 bases from V and 7 bases from J, the junction contained 12 bases not matched to a gene. The CDR3 runs to 17 residues. From germline, CDR1 is MNHEY and CDR2 SMNVEV (reference sequence).

This clonotype occurred a few times. The V and J genes are TRBV7-2 and TRBJ1-4; a possible D gene is TRBD1 (6 bases). The germline V and J ends were trimmed by 5 bases and 7 bases, with 17 bases remaining between them. CDR1 is SGHTA, CDR2 FQGNSA, per germline. The CDR3 contains 15 residues. Here the CDR3 reads CASSLTGGQGEKLFF. In DNA form, the CDR3 reads TGTGCCAGCAGCCTGACTGGGGGGCAGGGTGAAAAACTGTTTTTT.

This clonotype was seen a single time. The chain carries TRBV7-2 and TRBJ2-3; 9 bases match TRBD1. Germline V gene lookup returns CDR1 SGHTA and CDR2 FQGNSA. V lost 5 bases and J lost 2; bases outside the gene matches: 11. The CDR3 totals 17 residues. The CDR3 DNA follows: TGTGCCAGCAGCCCTCTCCCCGGGACAGGGCCCACAGATACGCAGTATTTT. Protein sequence: CASSPLPGTGPTDTQYF.

Comment on this clonotype: This could be a read error, since a much larger clone is one nucleotide away. The rearrangement joins TRBV30 to TRBJ2-5; D is perhaps TRBD1 (6 bases). CDR1 and CDR2 (germline): GTSNPN, SVGIG (reference sequence). V lost 3 bases and J lost 5, with 13 bases in between. CDR3 size: 13 residues. CDR3 nucleotide sequence: TGTGCCTGGAGCTCAGGGGCCGGGGAGACCCAGTACTTC. Residues: CAWSSGAGETQYF.

This clonotype was seen repeatedly, ten times or more. The chain recombines TRBV7-8 with TRBJ2-3, with 7 nucleotides matching TRBD2. V lost 4 bases and J lost 3; bases outside the gene matches: 4. This CDR3 comprises 14 residues. Germline loops: CDR1 SGHVS, CDR2 FQNEAQ. The CDR3 here is CASSSRDYTDTQYF. The DNA for the CDR3 is TGTGCCAGCAGCTCCCGGGACTATACAGATACGCAGTATTTT. The whole variable domain, remainder taken from reference TRBV7-8 and TRBJ2-3, is GAGVSQSPRYKVAKRGQDVALRCDPISGHVSLFWYQQALGQGPEFLTYFQNEAQLDKSGLPSDRFFAERPEGSVSTLKIQRTQQEDSAVYLCASSSRDYTDTQYFGPGTRLTVL.

On this clonotype: A read error may be the cause here, since a much bigger clone is one base away. The J gene is TRBJ2-7, the V gene TRBV7-9; D not resolved. Germline lookup yields CDR1 SEHNR and CDR2 FQNEAQ (reference sequence). There are 12 residues in the CDR3. Here the CDR3 reads CARSLDPREQYF. The DNA of the CDR3 is TGTGCCCGCAGCTTAGACCCTCGGGAGCAGTACTTC. The entire variable domain, with the rest obtained from reference TRBV7-9 and TRBJ2-7, is as follows: DTGVSQNPRHKITKRGQNVTFRCDPISEHNRLYWYRQTLGQGPEFLTYFQNEAQLEKSRLLSDRFSAERPKGSFSTLEIQRTEQGDSAMYLCARSLDPREQYFGPGTRLTVT.

This clonotype was seen repeatedly, ten times or more. V is TRBV12-3 or TRBV12-4 and J is TRBJ2-1; 11 bases agree with TRBD2. This CDR3 contains 15 residues. J gave up 3 bases and V 4 bases, and 2 bases lay outside the gene matches. The CDR3 coding sequence is TGTGCCAGCAGTTGGGGACTAGCGGACTACAATGAGCAGTTCTTC. As protein: CASSWGLADYNEQFF.

This clonotype was counted a few times. The rearrangement joins TRBV13 to TRBJ1-1, with 7 bases aligning to TRBD1. Germline V lookup: CDR1 PRHDT, CDR2 FYEKMQ (reference sequence). V was pared by 4 bases and J by 4 bases, with 6 bases of the junction left unmatched. The CDR3 length is 14 residues. CDR3 sequence reads: CASSSQGTSTEAFF. The CDR3 coding sequence is TGTGCCAGCAGCTCACAGGGGACGAGCACTGAAGCTTTCTTT.